This T cell receptor beta chain was profiled in a study of cytomegalovirus exposure and HLA in healthy donors. Across the whole study: There were under 130 million unique TCR beta sequences, drawn from 200 million or so T cells, in an earlier analysis.

Germline V gene lookup returns CDR1 SGHNT and CDR2 YYREEE (reference sequence). The CDR3 contains 16 residues. J gave up 3 bases and V 3 bases, and 5 bases lay outside the gene matches. The PCR made use of 60 Vbeta and 13 Jbeta primers. Data came from immunoSEQ multiplex PCR; TCRdb stores just in-frame clones and leaves some out. The sample gives roughly 110,000 clones, around 73% of which show up once; roughly 8% is in the top ten. Concerning this clone itself: Its antigen is as yet unknown.

Regarding the study as a whole: Researchers counted 164 TCR beta chains as cytomegalovirus-associated.

What was sequenced was PBMCs. This sequence joins TRBV5-4 and TRBJ2-1; 11 positions agree with TRBD2. This clonotype was sampled from a young man in good health and CMV-seronegative. CDR3 DNA: TGTGCCAGCAGCTCACTAGCGGGAGAGTTCTACAATGAGCAGTTCTTC. This translates into CASSSLAGEFYNEQFF.